The 9 T cell receptor beta chains below come from one sample, sequenced in a study of shared clonotypes between healthy human individuals (dated by TCRdb to the early 2020s). Receptor amplification or capture employed the immunoSEQ multiplex PCR assay. Entries here come from immuneACCESS through TCRdb and include only in-frame sequences with V and J called. Some clones fail to appear in such tables; in the studies checked, an unresolved V gene covers under half of the shortfall, and the cause of the remainder is unknown. This sample comprises approximately 1.1 million clones, roughly 74% of them detected only once. Approximately 0.5% of the sample rests with the top ten. The sequenced sample was memory CD4+ T cells from PBMCs. In light of the paper, this sample's cell subset or site label describes: CD45RA-negative fraction. These TCRs come from a man between 18 and 29 years old in good health. Some clones in this sample may be carry-over from other donors' samples.

This clone appeared a few times. The V gene is TRBV30, the J gene TRBJ1-1; TRBD1 might be the D (6 bases). CDR1 is GTSNPN and CDR2 is SVGIG in the germline V gene (reference sequence). Trimming left V 3 bases short and J 4 bases short, with 15 bases between. CDR3 length equals 14 residues. The CDR3 here is CAWSALGGGTEAFF. The CDR3 DNA reads as TGTGCCTGGAGCGCCTTGGGAGGGGGCACTGAAGCTTTCTTT.

This clone has more than one count but fewer than ten. The chain combines TRBV2 with TRBJ1-4; D not certain. CDR1 is SNHLY, CDR2 FYNNEI, per germline. The CDR3 has 12 residues. V was cut by 7 bases and J by 9 bases, with 12 bases left in between. This chain's CDR3 is CASTGEAKKLFF. CDR3 DNA sequence: TGTGCCAGCACCGGGGAGGCGAAAAAACTGTTTTTT.

The sample holds a few counts of this clone. V usage is TRBV21-1 and J usage is TRBJ2-7; the table's D call TRBD1 went unverified against the DNA. TRBV21-1 is a documented pseudogene. CDR3 length: 16 residues. The CDR3 is CASSRPDRPASYEQYF. In DNA, the CDR3 is TGTGCCAGCAGCCGACCCGACAGGCCTGCATCCTACGAGCAGTACTTC.

The J gene is TRBJ2-5, the V gene TRBV5-1; 10 nucleotides align to TRBD1. Trimming at V came to 4 bases and at J to 1 base, leaving 7 bases not matched to a gene. Per the germline V gene, CDR1 is SGHRS and CDR2 is YFSETQ. CDR3 length equals 16 residues. CDR3 residues: CASSRTGGEPQETQYF. The CDR3 DNA reads as TGCGCCAGCAGCCGGACAGGGGGTGAGCCCCAAGAGACCCAGTACTTC.

In nucleotides, the CDR3 is TGTGCCTGGAGTCATAGGGGCGGGACCTACAATGAGCAGTTCTTC. Protein: CAWSHRGGTYNEQFF. This chain uses TRBV30 with TRBJ2-1; possibly TRBD2 for D (6 bases). Germline lookup yields CDR1 GTSNPN and CDR2 SVGIG (reference sequence). V shed 2 bases and J shed 2 bases, with 13 bases lying between them. The CDR3 contains 15 residues.

The chain recombines TRBV6-5 with TRBJ2-5; D gene unclear. Germline V gene lookup returns CDR1 MNHEY and CDR2 SVGAGI. The CDR3 sequence is 14 residues long. V dropped 0 bases and J dropped 1 base, with 6 bases sitting between them. In nucleotides, the CDR3 is TGTGCCAGCAGTTACTCAGGGATCCAAGAGACCCAGTACTTC. It codes for CASSYSGIQETQYF.

The rearrangement joins TRBV6-6 to TRBJ1-1; D not certain. Germline CDR1 and CDR2: MNHNY and SVGAGI (reference sequence). The CDR3 length is 13 residues. Trimming stripped 6 bases from V and 1 base from J, with 9 bases between. DNA for the CDR3: TGTGCCAGCAGACACCAGTGGAACACTGAAGCTTTCTTT. The encoded protein is CASRHQWNTEAFF.

The chain recombines TRBV27 with TRBJ2-3, with 10 nucleotides matching TRBD2. The germline V gene has CDR1 MNHEY and CDR2 SMNVEV (reference sequence). The CDR3 has 17 amino acids. Germline trimming cut 5 bases from V and 6 bases from J; bases unmatched to any gene: 14. In DNA form, the CDR3 reads TGTGCCAGCAGTACACTCCGGCTAGCGGGAGAGGTGGATACGCAGTATTTT. As protein: CASSTLRLAGEVDTQYF.

This clone is a singleton in its sample. A much bigger clone sits one base away, suggesting this may be a read error. The rearrangement joins TRBV7-2 to TRBJ2-3; no clear D gene. The CDR3 is 11 amino acids. V was trimmed by 2 bases and J by 5 bases, leaving 2 bases between them. Germline CDR1 and CDR2: SGHTA and FQGNSA. CDR3 DNA: TGTGCCAGCAGCTTAAAAGATACGCAGTATTTT. Translation: CASSLKDTQYF.